These 3 T cell receptor beta chains were sequenced from one sample in a study of blood T cells in healthy people across ages. A J-beta primer mix and a sample-barcoded 5' primer were used in a second PCR of about 7 to 11 cycles. TCRdb re-called the 5' RACE reads through MiXCR, storing one row per CDR3 protein. The table includes hundreds of thousands of distinct CDR3 sequences, about 30% detected once. Sequencing used blood. The source is a woman older than 75 in good health.

This clonotype showed up many times. The chain joins TRBV25-1 to TRBJ2-3, with D possibly being TRBD1 (6 bases). Trimming stripped 5 bases from V and 0 bases from J, with 15 bases between. The CDR3 has 16 residues. CDR1 is MGHDK and CDR2 is SYGVNS in the germline V gene. In nucleotides, the CDR3 is TGTGCCAGCAGTTGGGGGACACCAACTAGCACAGATACGCAGTATTTT. It specifies CASSWGTPTSTDTQYF.

Ten or more counts support this clonotype. J is TRBJ2-2 and V is TRBV12-3 or TRBV12-4; a possible D gene is TRBD1 (5 bases). V gave up 3 bases and J gave up 4 bases, with 12 bases separating them. The CDR3 has 15 amino acids. Here the CDR3 reads CASSFRQRPTGELFF. As DNA, the CDR3 is TGTGCCAGCAGTTTCCGACAGAGACCCACCGGGGAGCTGTTTTTT.

The chain couples TRBV6-5 to TRBJ1-3, with D unclear. This CDR3 has 18 residues. Trimming pared 4 bases from V and 1 base from J, leaving 20 bases between. Germline V gene sequence: CDR1 MNHEY, CDR2 SVGAGI. CDR3 nucleotide sequence: TGTGCCAGCAGTTCCCCATCTCAGGCAGCTAGGTCTGGAAACACCATATATTTT. Translated, it gives CASSSPSQAARSGNTIYF.